A selection of T cell receptor beta chains follows, all from one sample in a study of early T cells in non-severe SARS-CoV-2 infection. TCRdb recomputed calls from the 5' RACE reads with MiXCR, one row per CDR3 protein. The sample contains 40,000 or so distinct CDR3 sequences, around 6.1% of which appear only once. Sequences were obtained from whole blood. The receptors stem from an adult who was a healthcare worker with PCR-confirmed SARS-CoV-2 infection or an uninfected control (not recorded which). The CDR3 runs from the conserved cysteine through the conserved F or W. A D gene is named only where the DNA matches it firmly. Size values are once, few and many counts, or a class for expanded clones, and some rows have none.

CASSVGGPPPQHF TGCGCCAGCAGCGTGGGGGGCCCGCCGCCCCAGCATTTT TRBJ1-5 few - TRBV5-1
CASSPSPGSSYEQYF TGTGCCAGCTCGCCCTCCCCGGGGAGCTCCTACGAGCAGTACTTC TRBJ2-7 - - TRBV18
CATSRLAGGTGPPDTQYF TGTGCCACCAGCAGACTAGCGGGGGGAACCGGGCCCCCAGATACGCAGTATTTT TRBJ2-3 - TRBD2 TRBV15
CASSPPNDRISGYTF TGTGCCAGCAGTCCACCGAACGACAGAATCTCTGGCTACACCTTC TRBJ1-2 few - TRBV28
CATSRGQGESTDTQYF TGTGCCACCAGCAGGGGCCAGGGGGAGTCCACAGATACGCAGTATTTT TRBJ2-3 many TRBD1 TRBV15
CASSYGSSEDTQYF TGTGCCAGCAGTTACGGGTCCAGTGAAGATACGCAGTATTTT TRBJ2-3 - - TRBV6-6
CASSILAGGLYEQYF TGCGCCAGCAGCATACTAGCGGGGGGTCTGTACGAGCAGTACTTC TRBJ2-7 many TRBD2 TRBV5-1
CASSLGQGAPNTEAFF TGTGCCAGCAGCTTGGGACAGGGGGCTCCGAACACTGAAGCTTTCTTT TRBJ1-1 few TRBD1 TRBV5-4
CASSNGKQGASSPLHF TGTGCCAGCAGTAACGGAAAACAGGGGGCAAGTTCACCCCTCCACTTT TRBJ1-6 many TRBD1 TRBV28
CASSLEGGFNEQFF TGTGCCAGCAGCTTAGAGGGGGGGTTTAATGAGCAGTTCTTC TRBJ2-1 medium-sized - TRBV13